The present entry profiles one T cell receptor (beta chain) with its context. The data derive from a study of blood T cell repertoires in COVID-19. Study-wide context: The United States, Italy and Spain were the sources of the acute and convalescent COVID-19 samples. Nucleic acid was either cDNA or gDNA, and it came from T cells, B-cell-depleted T cells, or PBMCs.

This CDR3 is built from 15 residues. Losses at the gene ends were 7 bases for V and 4 bases for J; bases not matched to a gene: 8. Germline assignment: CDR1 MDHEN and CDR2 SYDVKM. In the source study's methods: Counts of nucleated cells, estimated from reference gene primer amplification, were obtained. Assay used: immunoSEQ multiplex PCR; TCRdb lists only in-frame clones, some missing. V and J calls and clone size are given by that table; D and trimming were obtained from the DNA. The table lists more than 110,000 clones, approximately 85% of them singletons. This TCR derives from an elderly woman with acute or convalescent COVID-19. Sequencing was performed on peripheral blood. This chain joins TRBV28 and TRBJ1-1; 11 nucleotides align to TRBD1. This chain's CDR3 is CASTRDRGGSTEAFF. The CDR3 bases are TGTGCCAGCACCCGGGACAGGGGGGGGTCCACTGAAGCTTTCTTT.